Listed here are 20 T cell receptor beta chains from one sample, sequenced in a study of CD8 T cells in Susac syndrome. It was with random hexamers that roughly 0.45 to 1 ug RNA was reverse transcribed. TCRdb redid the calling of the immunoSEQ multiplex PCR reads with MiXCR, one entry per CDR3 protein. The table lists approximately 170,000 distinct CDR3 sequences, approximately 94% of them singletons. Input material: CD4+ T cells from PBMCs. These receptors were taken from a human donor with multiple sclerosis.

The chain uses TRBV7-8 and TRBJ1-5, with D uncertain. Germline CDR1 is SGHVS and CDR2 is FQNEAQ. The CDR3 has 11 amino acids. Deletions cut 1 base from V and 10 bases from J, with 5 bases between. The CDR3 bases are TGTGCCAGCAGCTTAGTTGGACCCCAGCATTTT. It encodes CASSLVGPQHF.

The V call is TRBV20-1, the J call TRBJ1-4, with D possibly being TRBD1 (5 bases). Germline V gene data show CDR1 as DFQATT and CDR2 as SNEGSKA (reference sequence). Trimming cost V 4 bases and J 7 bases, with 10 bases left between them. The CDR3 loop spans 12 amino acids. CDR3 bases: TGCAGTGCTACCGGGACGGTTGAAAAACTGTTTTTT. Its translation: CSATGTVEKLFF.

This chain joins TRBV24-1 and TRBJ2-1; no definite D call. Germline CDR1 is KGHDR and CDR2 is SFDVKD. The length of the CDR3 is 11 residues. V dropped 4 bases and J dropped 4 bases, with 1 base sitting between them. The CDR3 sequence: CATSEYNEQFF. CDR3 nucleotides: TGTGCCACCAGTGAATACAATGAGCAGTTCTTC.

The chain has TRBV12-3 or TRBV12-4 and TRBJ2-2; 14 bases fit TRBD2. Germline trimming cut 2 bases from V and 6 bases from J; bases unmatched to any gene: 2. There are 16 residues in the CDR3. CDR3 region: CASSLRLAGGPGELFF. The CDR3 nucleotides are TGTGCCAGCAGTTTACGACTAGCGGGAGGGCCCGGGGAGCTGTTTTTT.

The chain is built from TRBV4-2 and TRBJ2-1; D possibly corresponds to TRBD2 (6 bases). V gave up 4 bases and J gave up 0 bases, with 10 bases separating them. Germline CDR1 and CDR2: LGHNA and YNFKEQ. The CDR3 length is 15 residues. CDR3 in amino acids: CASSPEGSSYNEQFF. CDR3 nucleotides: TGTGCCAGCAGCCCGGAGGGGAGCTCCTACAATGAGCAGTTCTTC.

This CDR3 is CSAVPGQGHGYTF. Here the CDR3 DNA reads TGCAGTGCTGTACCGGGACAGGGGCATGGCTACACCTTC. The chain couples TRBV20-1 to TRBJ1-2; the match to TRBD1 covers 10 bases. CDR3 length: 13 amino acids. Germline CDR1 is DFQATT and CDR2 is SNEGSKA (reference sequence). V lost 5 bases and J lost 6; bases outside the gene matches: 6.

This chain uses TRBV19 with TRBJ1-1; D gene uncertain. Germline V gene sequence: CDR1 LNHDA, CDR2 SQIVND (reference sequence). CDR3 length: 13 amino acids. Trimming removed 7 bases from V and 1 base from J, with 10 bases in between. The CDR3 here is CASKTLQNTEAFF. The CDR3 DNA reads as TGTGCCAGTAAGACCCTACAGAACACTGAAGCTTTCTTT.

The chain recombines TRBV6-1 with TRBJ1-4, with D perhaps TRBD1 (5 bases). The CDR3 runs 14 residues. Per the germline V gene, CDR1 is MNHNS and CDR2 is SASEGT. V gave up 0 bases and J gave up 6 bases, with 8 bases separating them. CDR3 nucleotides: TGTGCCAGCAGTGAAGCGACAGCGGATGAAAAACTGTTTTTT. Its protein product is CASSEATADEKLFF.

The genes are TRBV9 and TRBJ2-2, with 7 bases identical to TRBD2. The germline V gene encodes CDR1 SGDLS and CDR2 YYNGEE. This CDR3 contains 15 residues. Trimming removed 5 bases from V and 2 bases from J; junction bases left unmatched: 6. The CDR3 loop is CASRTSGTNTGELFF. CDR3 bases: TGTGCCAGCAGAACAAGCGGGACCAACACCGGGGAGCTGTTTTTT.

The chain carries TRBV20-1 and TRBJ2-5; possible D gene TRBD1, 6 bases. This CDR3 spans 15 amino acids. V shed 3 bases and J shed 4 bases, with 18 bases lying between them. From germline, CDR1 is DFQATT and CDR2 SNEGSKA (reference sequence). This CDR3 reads CSASGLGTPRETQYF. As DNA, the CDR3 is TGCAGTGCTAGTGGGCTTGGGACACCCAGAGAGACCCAGTACTTC.

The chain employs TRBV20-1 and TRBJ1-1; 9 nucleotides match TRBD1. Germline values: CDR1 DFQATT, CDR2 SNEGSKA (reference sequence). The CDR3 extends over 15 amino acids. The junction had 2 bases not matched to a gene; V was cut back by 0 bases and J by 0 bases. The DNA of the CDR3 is TGCAGTGCTAGAGAACAGGGGGCAATGAACACTGAAGCTTTCTTT. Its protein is CSAREQGAMNTEAFF.

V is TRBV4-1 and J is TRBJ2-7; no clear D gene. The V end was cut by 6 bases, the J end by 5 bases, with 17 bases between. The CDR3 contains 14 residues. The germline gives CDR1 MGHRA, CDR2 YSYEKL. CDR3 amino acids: CASRPGQASDEQYF. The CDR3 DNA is TGCGCCAGCAGACCGGGCCAGGCGTCCGACGAGCAGTACTTC.

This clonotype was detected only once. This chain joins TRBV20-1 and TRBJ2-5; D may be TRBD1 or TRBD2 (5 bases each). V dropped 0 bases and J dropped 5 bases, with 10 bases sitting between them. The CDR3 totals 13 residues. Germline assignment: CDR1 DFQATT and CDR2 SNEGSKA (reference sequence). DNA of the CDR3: TGCAGTGCTAGAGATGCCAGGGAGGAGACCCAGTACTTC. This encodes CSARDAREETQYF.

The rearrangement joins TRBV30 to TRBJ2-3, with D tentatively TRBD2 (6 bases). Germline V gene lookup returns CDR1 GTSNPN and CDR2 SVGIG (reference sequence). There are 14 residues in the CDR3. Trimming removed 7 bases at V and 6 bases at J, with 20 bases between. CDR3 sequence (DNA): TGTGCCTTCGGTAGGAGGGGCGCGTCGGATACGCAGTATTTT. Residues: CAFGRRGASDTQYF.

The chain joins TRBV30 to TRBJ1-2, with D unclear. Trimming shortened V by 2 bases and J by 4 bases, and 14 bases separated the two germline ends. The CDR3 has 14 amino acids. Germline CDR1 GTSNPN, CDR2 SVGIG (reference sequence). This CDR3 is CAWSSPDGTYGYTF. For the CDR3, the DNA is TGTGCCTGGAGTTCCCCCGACGGAACCTATGGCTACACCTTC.

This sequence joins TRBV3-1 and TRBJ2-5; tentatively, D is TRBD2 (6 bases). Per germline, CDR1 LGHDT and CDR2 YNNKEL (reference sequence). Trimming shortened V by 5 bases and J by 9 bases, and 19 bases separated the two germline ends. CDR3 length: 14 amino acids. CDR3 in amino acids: CASSSGTWLGAQYF. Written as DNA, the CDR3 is TGTGCCAGCAGCTCCGGGACTTGGCTAGGGGCCCAGTACTTC.

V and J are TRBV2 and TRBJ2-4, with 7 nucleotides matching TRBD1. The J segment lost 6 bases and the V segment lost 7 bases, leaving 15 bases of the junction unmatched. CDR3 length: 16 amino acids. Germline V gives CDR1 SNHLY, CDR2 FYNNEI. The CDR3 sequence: CASTMEARTGGNIQYF. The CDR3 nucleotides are TGTGCCAGCACCATGGAGGCTAGGACAGGAGGAAACATTCAGTACTTC.

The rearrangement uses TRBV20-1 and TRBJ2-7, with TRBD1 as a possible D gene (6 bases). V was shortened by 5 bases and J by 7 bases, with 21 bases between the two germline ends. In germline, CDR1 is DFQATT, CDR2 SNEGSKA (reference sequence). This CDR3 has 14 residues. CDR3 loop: CSAAKTRGAGEQYF. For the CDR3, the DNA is TGCAGTGCTGCCAAGACCAGGGGAGCCGGGGAGCAGTACTTC.

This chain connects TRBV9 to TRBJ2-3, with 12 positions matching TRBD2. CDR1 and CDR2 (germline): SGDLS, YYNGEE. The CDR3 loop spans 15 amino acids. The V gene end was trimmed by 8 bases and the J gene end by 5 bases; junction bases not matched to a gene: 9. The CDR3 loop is CASSASGRAIDTQYF. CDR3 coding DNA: TGTGCCAGTTCGGCTAGCGGGAGGGCCATAGATACGCAGTATTTT.

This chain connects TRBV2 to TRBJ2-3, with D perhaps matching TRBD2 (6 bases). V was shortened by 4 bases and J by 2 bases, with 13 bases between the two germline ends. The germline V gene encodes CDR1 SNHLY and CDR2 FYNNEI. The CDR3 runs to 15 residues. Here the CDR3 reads CASSGFGTPTDTQYF. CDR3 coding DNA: TGTGCCAGCAGTGGATTCGGGACTCCCACAGATACGCAGTATTTT.